The present entry profiles one T cell receptor (beta chain) with its context. Its antigen has not been determined. Per-base quality was not reported, and no clone a single base away is much larger than it. The immunoSEQ Assay was the method used to sequence TCRbeta CDR3 regions. After extraction, genomic DNA underwent amplification by bias-controlled multiplex PCR, followed by high-throughput sequencing. In the authors' own workflow: Collapsing and filtering of sequences were performed to quantify the absolute abundance of each unique TCRbeta CDR3 region. T cell fraction was estimated by normalization of TCRbeta template counts to usable DNA, with usable DNA being measured through amplification of reference genes present in all nucleated cells. Repertoire TCRs were annotated as SARS-CoV-2-specific by exact matching of V gene, CDR3 amino acid sequence and J gene to a known reactive TCR set. The reference SARS-CoV-2 TCR set was derived from MIRA and filtered for enrichment in COVID-19-positive ImmuneCODE repertoires, a step that removed public or cross-reactive TCRs. Based on the MIRA antigens, annotated TCRs were further analysed at the level of specific ORF or position within ORF. Breadth was defined as annotated unique rearrangements over total unique productive rearrangements; depth was the summed frequency of those rearrangements. TCR breadth was compared between groups using two-sided Wilcoxon rank-sum tests. TCRdb obtained this table from immuneACCESS and retained in-frame rearrangements with V and J assigned. These tables miss some clones; where compared with another copy, unresolved V genes account for less than half of the shortfall, and the remainder is unexplained. Clone size and V and J calls were adopted from that table, with D and trimming inferred from the DNA. The sample records fewer than 400,000 clones, roughly 80% of which are singletons. The ten largest clones take up roughly 2% of the sample.

The sample belongs to a study of Ad26.COV2.S vaccination and SARS-CoV-2 variants (dated by TCRdb to about 2021). Broadly, across the study: Donors in the vaccine arm were drawn from COV1001, a multicentre, randomized, double-blind, placebo-controlled phase I-IIa trial testing Ad26.COV2.S in healthy adults. Ad26.COV2.S was given intramuscularly at 5x10^10 or 1x10^11 viral particles, as a single shot or as two shots 56 days apart. Sequencing of the TCRbeta repertoire served to evaluate the specificity and breadth of SARS-CoV-2-reactive T cell receptors following Ad26.COV2.S vaccination. The TCR-sequenced set comprised approximately 32 samples: around 20 Ad26.COV2.S vaccine recipients, 5 placebo recipients and 8 SARS-CoV-2 convalescent individuals. Participants in the trial were split at random into five groups of five each, receiving low-dose or high-dose Ad26.COV2.S once or twice, or else placebo on both occasions. Investigators remained blinded to trial group allocation during experiments and outcome assessment. General conclusions and limits of the study: Comparable non-spike TCR breadth was observed between vaccine and placebo recipients, consistent with only spike being contained in the vaccine. The study lacked the statistical power to compare responses across vaccine doses or regimens. It was noted by the authors that total T cell responses may have been underestimated by the TCR breadth and depth analyses. After vaccination, substantial breadth of spike-specific CD8+ and CD4+ T cell responses was reported. Higher spike-specific TCR breadth was observed in Ad26.COV2.S recipients than in placebo recipients (P = 0.0014).

The treatment or condition label here, explained by the study, means: roughly 19 received Ad26.COV2.S at low or high dose, single or two shots; 5 received placebo; per-sample allocation not given. For vaccine and placebo recipients, repertoires were sequenced using samples collected on day 63 after the first injection. Between 29 July and 7 August 2020, Cohort 1b enrolled fewer than 30 adults aged 18-55 years at one site in Boston, USA. As a vaccine, Ad26.COV2.S was a replication-incompetent adenovirus type 26 vector that expressed a prefusion-stabilized SARS-CoV-2 spike protein derived from the original Wuhan strain. The sample consisted of peripheral blood, taken in a trial of Ad26.COV2.S vaccine versus placebo. This sequence was found in a person between 18 and 59 years old who received the Ad26.COV2.S COVID-19 vaccine or a placebo.

The CDR3 region reads CASSPGTSTDTQYF. The bases are TGTGCCAGCAGCCCTGGGACTTCCACAGATACGCAGTATTTT. The chain couples TRBV7-3 to TRBJ2-3; a tentative D match to TRBD2 spans 6 bases. The germline V gene sets CDR1 to SGHTA and CDR2 to FQGTGA. Trimming removed 5 bases from V and 2 bases from J, leaving 11 bases between the germline ends. There are 14 amino acids in the CDR3, from cysteine to phenylalanine inclusive. The kept DNA is CDR3 alone, 42 bases in frame from the first base. The variable domain in full, with residues beyond the CDR3 obtained from the reference TRBV7-3 and TRBJ2-3 genes, is GAGVSQTPSNKVTEKGKYVELRCDPISGHTALYWYRQSLGQGPEFLIYFQGTGAADDSGLPNDRFFAVRPEGSVSTLKIQRTERGDSAVYLCASSPGTSTDTQYFGPGTRLTVL.